This T cell receptor (beta chain) appears in the sequencing data of a study of blood T cell repertoires in COVID-19. The wider study: The samples span acute and convalescent COVID-19 from the United States, Italy and Spain.

Original handling: Researchers report that nucleated cell counts were estimated from reference gene primer amplification. The protocol was immunoSEQ multiplex PCR, while the TCRdb copy is restricted to in-frame clones and leaves out a portion. The DNA was the basis for D and trimming; V, J and clone size are from that table. The sample consists of about 89,000 clones, over 65% of them appearing once. In germline, CDR1 is MNHEY, CDR2 SMNVEV (reference sequence). V lost 5 bases and J 5 bases, leaving 15 bases between the germline ends. The CDR3 has 15 residues. This chain joins TRBV27 and TRBJ2-2, with D perhaps matching TRBD2 (6 bases). The TCR sequence derives from a human donor in a cohort sampled during active COVID-19. The specimen was peripheral blood. As DNA, the CDR3 is TGTGCCAGCAGTCATTCCGGGAGATGGACCGGGGAGCTGTTTTTT. Translating gives CASSHSGRWTGELFF.